This is a list of T cell receptor beta chains from one sample in a study of blood T cell repertoires in COVID-19. Clones were read by immunoSEQ multiplex PCR, and TCRdb kept only the in-frame ones, dropping some. The sample has 35,000 to 50,000 clones, around 85% seen once. The specimen was peripheral blood. The receptors were sampled from a human donor in a cohort sampled during active COVID-19. Each CDR3 is given with its conserved first and last residue. The D gene is left open where the match is weak. Clone size is shown for a subset of rows, as once, few, many or a class of expanded clone.

d_call j_call clone_size v_call cdr3_aa cdr3_nt
- TRBJ2-1 - TRBV2 CASSEAGREQFF TGTGCCAGCAGTGAAGCTGGGCGAGAGCAGTTCTTC
- TRBJ1-6 few TRBV7-9 CASSLSGSRNSPLHF TGTGCCAGCAGCTTATCGGGGAGCCGAAATTCACCCCTCCACTTT
- TRBJ2-7 - TRBV6-6 CASSYRPDYPSYEQYF TGTGCCAGCAGTTACCGGCCAGACTATCCTTCCTACGAGCAGTACTTC
- TRBJ2-1 - TRBV9 CASSPRPDFYNEQFF TGTGCCAGCAGCCCTAGGCCGGACTTCTACAATGAGCAGTTCTTC
- TRBJ2-3 - TRBV23-1 CASSPHRYTQYF TGCGCCAGCAGTCCCCACAGGTATACGCAGTATTTT
- TRBJ2-5 - TRBV4-1 CASSQDGAETQYF TGCGCCAGCAGCCAAGATGGGGCCGAGACCCAGTACTTC
- TRBJ1-2 - TRBV6-1 CASSEFRGTF TGTGCCAGCAGTGAATTTAGAGGGACCTTC
- TRBJ1-3 - TRBV6-6 CASSYSIRGGPNTIYF TGTGCCAGCAGTTACTCGATTAGGGGAGGGCCGAACACCATATATTTT
TRBD1 TRBJ2-7 - TRBV28 CASSWTGFAYEQYF TGTGCCAGCTCCTGGACAGGGTTTGCCTACGAGCAGTACTTC
- TRBJ1-4 - TRBV27 CASSLYRVSQEKLFF TGTGCCAGCAGTTTATACAGGGTATCGCAGGAAAAACTGTTTTTT
- TRBJ2-3 - TRBV15 CATSSRSDTQYF TGTGCCACCAGCAGTCGGTCAGATACGCAGTATTTT
TRBD2 TRBJ2-1 - TRBV5-1 CASSPGGADNEQFF TGCGCCAGCAGCCCCGGGGGGGCTGACAATGAGCAGTTCTTC
TRBD1 TRBJ2-1 - TRBV9 CASSGRQGDNEQFF TGTGCCAGCAGCGGACGACAGGGGGACAATGAGCAGTTCTTC
TRBD1 TRBJ1-1 - TRBV2 CASRRQGARTEAFF TGTGCCAGCAGACGACAGGGGGCCAGGACTGAAGCTTTCTTT
- TRBJ2-3 - TRBV27 CASSSGFVDTQYF TGTGCCAGCAGTTCCGGGTTTGTAGATACGCAGTATTTT
TRBD1 TRBJ1-5 - TRBV12-5 CASGLVRGRGERPQHF TGTGCTAGTGGTTTGGTACGGGGCAGGGGGGAAAGGCCCCAGCATTTT
TRBD2 TRBJ2-7 - TRBV11-2 CASSSPRGGYPYEQYF TGTGCCAGCAGCTCCCCACGCGGGGGATACCCCTACGAGCAGTACTTC
TRBD1 TRBJ1-2 - TRBV7-9 CASSLADRAGYGYTF TGTGCCAGCAGCTTAGCCGACAGGGCAGGCTATGGCTACACCTTC
- TRBJ1-6 - TRBV7-2 CASSARDNHSPLHF TGTGCCAGCAGCGCCCGGGACAACCATTCACCCCTCCACTTT
TRBD1 TRBJ1-1 - TRBV29-1 CSVEDHRGSEAFF TGCAGCGTTGAAGATCACAGGGGATCCGAAGCTTTCTTT
TRBD1 TRBJ1-2 - TRBV3-1/TRBV3-2 CASSQAADRLGGYTF TGTGCCAGCAGCCAAGCGGCGGACAGGCTAGGCGGCTACACCTTC
- TRBJ2-7 - TRBV6-5 CASSRGTENYEQYF TGTGCCAGCAGCCGCGGGACAGAGAACTACGAGCAGTACTTC
- TRBJ2-6 - TRBV28 CASRSGGQVSGANVLTF TGTGCCAGCAGGTCGGGGGGACAGGTTTCTGGGGCCAACGTCCTGACTTTC
TRBD1 TRBJ1-4 - TRBV7-9 CASSLGETGPNEKLFF TGTGCCAGCAGCTTAGGGGAGACAGGGCCTAATGAAAAACTGTTTTTT
- TRBJ1-6 - TRBV6-1 CASSEGRSYNSPLHF TGTGCCAGCAGTGAGGGGCGGTCCTATAATTCACCCCTCCACTTT
- TRBJ2-3 once TRBV5-6 CASSLGASRSQYF TGTGCCAGCAGCTTGGGGGCTAGCAGGTCGCAGTATTTT
- TRBJ1-5 few TRBV28 CASSLAGWSNQPQHF TGTGCCAGCAGTCTGGCAGGTTGGAGCAATCAGCCCCAGCATTTT
TRBD1 TRBJ2-2 once TRBV11-3 CASSSNQGAFGELFF TGTGCCAGCAGCTCTAATCAGGGGGCCTTCGGGGAGCTGTTTTTT
TRBD1 TRBJ2-7 few TRBV6-6 CASSYSGQGYEQYF TGTGCCAGCAGTTACTCGGGACAGGGTTACGAGCAGTACTTC
TRBD1 TRBJ2-7 few TRBV19 CASSDRPGQGHEQYF TGTGCCAGTAGTGACAGACCGGGACAGGGTCACGAGCAGTACTTC
- TRBJ1-4 - TRBV14 CASSQVRWRGEEKLFF TGTGCCAGCAGCCAAGTCCGGTGGAGGGGCGAAGAAAAACTGTTTTTT
- TRBJ1-5 - TRBV6-2/TRBV6-3 CASSPTGFQPQHF TGTGCCAGCAGCCCTACAGGGTTTCAGCCCCAGCATTTT
TRBD1 TRBJ2-7 - TRBV15 CATSALQGSEQYF TGTGCCACCAGCGCCTTACAGGGGTCCGAGCAGTACTTC
- TRBJ2-3 - TRBV19 CASREQGKTDTQYF TGTGCCAGTAGGGAGCAGGGGAAGACAGATACGCAGTATTTT
TRBD2 TRBJ2-1 - TRBV4-2 CASREVAGSYNEQFF TGTGCCAGCAGGGAGGTAGCGGGGTCGTACAATGAGCAGTTCTTC
TRBD1 TRBJ1-2 few TRBV11-2 CASSLTGGGVRGYTF TGTGCCAGCAGCTTAACAGGGGGAGGAGTTCGCGGCTACACCTTC
- TRBJ2-5 - TRBV7-9 CASSLEQGVETQYF TGTGCCAGCAGCTTAGAACAAGGGGTCGAGACCCAGTACTTC
- TRBJ1-1 - TRBV6-5 CASSYQQGEAFF TGTGCCAGCAGTTACCAACAGGGTGAAGCTTTCTTT
TRBD2 TRBJ2-5 - TRBV5-1 CASSLQRGGETQYF TGCGCCAGCAGCTTACAGCGGGGAGGGGAGACCCAGTACTTC
TRBD2 TRBJ2-3 - TRBV7-6 CASSLRRGERKVDTQYF TGTGCCAGCAGCCTCCGTCGGGGGGAAAGGAAAGTAGATACGCAGTATTTT
TRBD2 TRBJ2-1 - TRBV7-6 CASSLASGGAGNEQFF TGTGCCAGCAGCTTGGCGAGCGGGGGGGCCGGGAATGAGCAGTTCTTC
- TRBJ2-5 large TRBV11-2 CASSLVSGRDPRGVTQYF TGTGCCAGCAGCTTAGTGAGTGGGAGAGACCCACGAGGAGTGACCCAGTACTTC
- TRBJ2-3 - TRBV14 CASSYTDTQYF TGTGCCAGCAGTTATACAGATACGCAGTATTTT
TRBD1 TRBJ1-1 - TRBV19 CASSMDRGDTEAFF TGTGCCAGTAGTATGGACAGGGGTGACACTGAAGCTTTCTTT